This T cell receptor (beta chain) emerged from a study of cytomegalovirus exposure and HLA in healthy donors. Study conclusions and caveats: Later on, an analysis showed TCR association rates differing by HLA locus, with DRB1 the most and HLA-C the fewest. As a later analysis showed, a missense DCLRE1C variant was linked to trimming of TCR beta V- and J-genes. Relative to the 666-donor mean, N-insertions were reportedly fewer in an Asian-associated ancestry cluster in a later analysis.

Unmatched junction bases numbered 5, after V lost 0 bases and J lost 3 bases. Germline V CDR1 and CDR2: LGHNA, YSLEER. CDR3 length: 16 residues. A word on this clone: The antigen remains undetermined.

Primers for the PCR totalled 60 Vbeta and 13 Jbeta. Profiled with immunoSEQ multiplex PCR; TCRdb holds only in-frame clones, not every one. The sample shows some 150,000 clones, more than 65% of them seen only once. The sequencing input was PBMCs. This TCR was recovered from a woman younger than 45 in good health and CMV-seronegative. This chain links TRBV4-3 with TRBJ2-3, with TRBD2 identical over 8 bases. The CDR3 nucleotides read TGCGCCAGCAGCCAAGATTTCGGGGGGGGAACAGATACGCAGTATTTT. It translates to CASSQDFGGGTDTQYF.